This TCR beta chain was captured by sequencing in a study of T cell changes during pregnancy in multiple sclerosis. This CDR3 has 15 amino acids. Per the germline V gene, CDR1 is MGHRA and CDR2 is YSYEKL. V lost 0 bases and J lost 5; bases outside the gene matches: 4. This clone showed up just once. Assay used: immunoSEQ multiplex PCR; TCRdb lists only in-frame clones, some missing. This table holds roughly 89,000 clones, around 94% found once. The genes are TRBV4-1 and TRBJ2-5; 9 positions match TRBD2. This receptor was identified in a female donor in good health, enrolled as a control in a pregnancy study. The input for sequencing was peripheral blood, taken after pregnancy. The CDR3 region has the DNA TGCGCCAGCAGCCAAGATGGACTAGCGAGGGAGACCCAGTACTTC. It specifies CASSQDGLARETQYF.